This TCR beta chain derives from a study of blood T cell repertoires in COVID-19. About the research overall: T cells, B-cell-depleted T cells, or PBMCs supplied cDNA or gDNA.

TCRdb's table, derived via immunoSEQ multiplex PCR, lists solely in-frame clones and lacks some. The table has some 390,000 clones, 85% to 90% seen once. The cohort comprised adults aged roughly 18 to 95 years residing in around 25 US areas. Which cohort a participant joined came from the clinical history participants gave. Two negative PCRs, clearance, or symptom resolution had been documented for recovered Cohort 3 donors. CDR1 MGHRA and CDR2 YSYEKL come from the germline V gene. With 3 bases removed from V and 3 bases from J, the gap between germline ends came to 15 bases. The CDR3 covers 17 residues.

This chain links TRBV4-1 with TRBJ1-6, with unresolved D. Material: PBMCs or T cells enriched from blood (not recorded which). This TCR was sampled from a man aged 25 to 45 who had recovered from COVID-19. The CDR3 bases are TGCGCCAGCAGCCACTCCCTGCTGCGGGACTATAATTCACCCCTCCACTTT. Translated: CASSHSLLRDYNSPLHF.